This T cell receptor beta chain came from a study of blood T cell repertoires in COVID-19. Produced via immunoSEQ multiplex PCR; TCRdb's table is partial and in-frame only. Of roughly 240,000 clones listed, 70% to 90% are singletons. V lost 10 bases and J lost 3, with 15 bases in between. The CDR3 contains 13 residues. CDR1 and CDR2 from the germline V gene are SGHTA and FQGNSA. The TCR originated in a man in his fifties who had been exposed to COVID-19. This chain joins TRBV7-2 and TRBJ1-2; no clear D gene. Sequences were obtained from PBMCs or T cells enriched from blood (not recorded which). The CDR3 here is CATNSAGYYGYTF. The CDR3 nucleotides read TGTGCCACCAACAGTGCGGGGTACTATGGCTACACCTTC. Full variable domain (rest looked up from reference TRBV7-2 and TRBJ1-2): GAGVSQSPSNKVTEKGKDVELRCDPISGHTALYWYRQSLGQGLEFLIYFQGNSAPDKSGLPSDRFSAERTGGSVSTLTIQRTQQEDSAVYLCATNSAGYYGYTFGSGTRLTVV.